One and the same sample provided the 9 T cell receptor beta chains below, sequenced in a study of vaccination and CD4 T cells after COVID-19 (dated by TCRdb to 2021 to 2024). Libraries were made using PCR. Data came from an Illumina iSeq 100. DNA from cultured CD4+ T cells underwent TCR sequencing with the Oncomine TCR Beta short-read assay at the Johns Hopkins FTIC core. Using fastp at Q25 and MiXCR, TCRdb reprocessed the public reads and kept productive beta chains. Under each unique CDR3 protein, matching rows form one entry showing the most common genes and DNA. The sample data list 15,000 or so distinct CDR3 sequences, and less than 45% of these were observed just once. The ten largest clones represent less than 30% of the sample. No antigen has been assigned to these receptors. Sample treatment or condition, as interpreted from the label and publication: roughly ten-day PBMC culture with coronavirus spike peptide pools or control peptides (ViraFEST assay).

This specimen was CD4+ T cells from blood, cultured in vitro, taken before SARS-CoV-2 vaccination. The receptors derive from a human donor who received a COVID-19 vaccine.

This clonotype has a handful of counts. The chain carries TRBV20-1 and TRBJ1-2; D is uncertain. Germline V CDR1 and CDR2: DFQATT, SNEGSKA (reference sequence). The CDR3 sequence is 15 residues long. V shed 3 bases and J shed 6 bases, with 20 bases lying between them. The CDR3: CSASPTVPDVDGYTF. CDR3 DNA: TGCAGTGCTAGTCCCACCGTTCCGGACGTCGATGGCTACACCTTC.

V is TRBV25-1 and J is TRBJ1-6; 9 positions agree with TRBD1. After removal of 10 bases from V and 9 bases from J, the junction contained 16 bases not matched to a gene. Germline V gene sequence: CDR1 MGHDK, CDR2 SYGVNS. This CDR3 spans 16 amino acids. The DNA of the CDR3 is TGTGCCACTAAACCTACAGGGGGCAATCCAAGTTCACCCCTCCACTTT. Translated: CATKPTGGNPSSPLHF. Complete variable domain (other parts from reference TRBV25-1 and TRBJ1-6): EADIYQTPRYLVIGTGKKITLECSQTMGHDKMYWYQQDPGMELHLIHYSYGVNSTEKGDLSSESTVSRIRTEHFPLTLESARPSHTSQYLCATKPTGGNPSSPLHFGNGTRLTVT.

This clonotype was counted a few times. One end of the junction fails to match germline, which may point to a read error. The rearrangement uses TRBV2 and TRBJ2-3; D gene uncertain. CDR1 is SNHLY, CDR2 FYNNEI, per germline. The CDR3 has 15 amino acids. Here the CDR3 DNA reads TGTGCCAGCAGAAAATGGGTGGGCAACACATATACGCAGTATTTT. As protein: CASRKWVGNTYTQYF.

By share, this clonotype counts as medium-sized. The chain combines TRBV19 with TRBJ2-5; D is ambiguous. Germline CDR1 reads LNHDA; CDR2 reads SQIVND (reference sequence). The CDR3 loop spans 13 amino acids. The V end lost 4 bases, the J end lost 2 bases, and 8 bases lay between the germline ends. CDR3 nucleotides: TGTGCCAGTAGTAAACATAGACAAGAGACCCAGTACTTC. Its translation is CASSKHRQETQYF.

The chain is built from TRBV30 and TRBJ1-1; weak D call: TRBD1 (5 bases). Germline loops: CDR1 GTSNPN, CDR2 SVGIG (reference sequence). Trimming shortened V by 0 bases and J by 4 bases, and 9 bases separated the two germline ends. This CDR3 comprises 13 residues. The CDR3 protein is CAWSVSGGTEAFF. In DNA form, the CDR3 reads TGTGCCTGGAGTGTGAGTGGGGGCACTGAAGCTTTCTTT.

This clonotype was seen only a few times. One end of the junction is discordant with germline, which a read error may explain. The chain combines TRBV24-1 with TRBJ1-2; 7 nucleotides match TRBD1. The CDR3 runs to 15 residues. Germline V gene sequence: CDR1 KGHDR, CDR2 SFDVKD. The DNA of the CDR3 is TGTGCCACCAGTGACCGACAGGGAGCTAATTATGGCTACACCTTC. It encodes CATSDRQGANYGYTF.

The genes are TRBV6-1 and TRBJ2-3; 7 bases map to TRBD1. CDR1 and CDR2 from the germline V gene are MNHNS and SASEGT. V was clipped by 2 bases and J by 6 bases; unmatched bases: 17. CDR3 size: 18 residues. CDR3 nucleotide sequence: TGTGCCAGCAGTGAACAACTACCGACAGGGCTCCGGTGGGATACGCAGTATTTT. It codes for CASSEQLPTGLRWDTQYF.

The chain couples TRBV2 to TRBJ1-2; 9 bases align to TRBD1. The germline V gene encodes CDR1 SNHLY and CDR2 FYNNEI. V was clipped by 6 bases and J by 4 bases; unmatched bases: 6. CDR3 length: 14 residues. The CDR3 DNA reads TGTGCCAGCAGGAATACAGGGGGCGCCTATGGCTACACCTTC. It is translated as CASRNTGGAYGYTF.

Here the CDR3 reads CSAGEMGTNEKLFF. The CDR3 DNA reads TGCAGCGCAGGGGAAATGGGGACTAATGAAAAACTGTTTTTT. This sequence joins TRBV29-1 and TRBJ1-4; possible D gene TRBD1, 6 bases. The length of the CDR3 is 14 residues. V lost 7 bases and J lost 2, with 14 bases in between. In germline, CDR1 is SQVTM, CDR2 ANQGSEA.